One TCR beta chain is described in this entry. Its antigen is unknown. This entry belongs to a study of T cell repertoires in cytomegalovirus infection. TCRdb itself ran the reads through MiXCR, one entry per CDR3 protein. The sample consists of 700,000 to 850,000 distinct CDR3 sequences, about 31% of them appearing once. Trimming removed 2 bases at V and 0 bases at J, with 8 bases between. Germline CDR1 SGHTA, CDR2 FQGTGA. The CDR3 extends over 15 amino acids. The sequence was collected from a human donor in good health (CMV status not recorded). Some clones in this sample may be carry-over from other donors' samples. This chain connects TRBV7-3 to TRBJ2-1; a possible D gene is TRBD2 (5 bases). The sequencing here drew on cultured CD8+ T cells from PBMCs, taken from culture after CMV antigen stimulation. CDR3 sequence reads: CASSLLAHSYNEQFF. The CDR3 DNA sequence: TGTGCCAGCAGCTTATTAGCGCACTCCTACAATGAGCAGTTCTTC.